This T cell receptor beta chain was captured in a study of T cells of healthy individuals. TCRdb reanalysed the 5' RACE reads using MiXCR and keeps one entry per CDR3 protein. The sample yields approximately 89,000 distinct CDR3 sequences, about 4.8% seen once. CDR3 length: 15 residues. The germline V gene encodes CDR1 MGHRA and CDR2 YSYEKL. V lost 1 base and J lost 7; bases outside the gene matches: 9. The table lists this clonotype with many counts. The V and J genes are TRBV4-1 and TRBJ1-2, with 7 nucleotides matching TRBD1. The clonotype was recovered from a female donor in good health. CDR3 nucleotides: TGCGCCAGCAGCCAAGTTACTACAGGGGTTGTTGGCTACACCTTC. Its translation: CASSQVTTGVVGYTF.